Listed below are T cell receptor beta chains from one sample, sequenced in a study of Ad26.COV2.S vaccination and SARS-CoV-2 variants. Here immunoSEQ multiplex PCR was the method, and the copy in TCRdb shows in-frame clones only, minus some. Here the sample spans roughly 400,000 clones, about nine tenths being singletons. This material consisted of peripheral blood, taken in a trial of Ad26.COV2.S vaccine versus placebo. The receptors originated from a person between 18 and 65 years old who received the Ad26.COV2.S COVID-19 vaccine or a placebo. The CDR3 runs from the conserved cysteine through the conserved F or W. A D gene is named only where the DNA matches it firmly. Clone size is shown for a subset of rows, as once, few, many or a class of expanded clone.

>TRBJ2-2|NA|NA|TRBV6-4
TGTGCCAGCAGTGACTGGAGCACCGGGGAGCTGTTTTTT
CASSDWSTGELFF
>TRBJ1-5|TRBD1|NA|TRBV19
TGTGCCAGTAGTACCCCCGGGACAGGGATGAGCAATCAGCCCCAGCATTTT
CASSTPGTGMSNQPQHF
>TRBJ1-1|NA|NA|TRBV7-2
TGTGCCAGCAGCTTAGAATCAGGGGACACTGAAGCTTTCTTT
CASSLESGDTEAFF
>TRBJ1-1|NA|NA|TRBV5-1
TGCGCCAGCAGATCAGCAGGCGGAAACACTGAAGCTTTCTTT
CASRSAGGNTEAFF
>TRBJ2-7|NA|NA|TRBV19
TGTGCCAGTAGTATCGGGAGCGGCTCCTACGAGCAGTACTTC
CASSIGSGSYEQYF
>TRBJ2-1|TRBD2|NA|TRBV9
TGTGCCAGCAGCACCCCCCTGACGGGGGGTAAGGATGAGCAGTTCTTC
CASSTPLTGGKDEQFF
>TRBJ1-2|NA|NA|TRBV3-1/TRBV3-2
TGTGCCAGCAGCGAGGGGACCTTTGGCTACACCTTC
CASSEGTFGYTF
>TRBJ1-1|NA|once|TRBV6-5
TGTGCCAGCAGTTACTCGAACCCTTACAGCACTGAAGCTTTCTTT
CASSYSNPYSTEAFF
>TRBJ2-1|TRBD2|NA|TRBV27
TGTGCCAGCAGTTCGAGGAGACTAGCAGCGCATGAGCAGTTCTTC
CASSSRRLAAHEQFF
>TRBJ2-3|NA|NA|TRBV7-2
TGTGCCAGCAGCTTTGTCCTAGCGTTTGACCCAGATACGCAGTATTTT
CASSFVLAFDPDTQYF
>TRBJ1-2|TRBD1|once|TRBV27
TGTGCCAGCAGTTTATCCGGACAGGGGGGCATCTATGGCTACACCTTC
CASSLSGQGGIYGYTF
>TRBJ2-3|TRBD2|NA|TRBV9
TGTGCCAGCAGTGACGATAGAGGACTAGCGGGGGCAGATACGCAGTATTTT
CASSDDRGLAGADTQYF
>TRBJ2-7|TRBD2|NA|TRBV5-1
TGCGCCAGCAGCTTGGTAGCTAGCGGGGGGGCCTACGAGCAGTACTTC
CASSLVASGGAYEQYF
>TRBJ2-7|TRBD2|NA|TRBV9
TGTGCCAGCAGCGTAGCTGGGGGGACTAGCAGTAGGGGCAACGAGCAGTACTTC
CASSVAGGTSSRGNEQYF
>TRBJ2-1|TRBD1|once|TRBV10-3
TGTGCCATCAGAGGGACAGGAGACAATGAGCAGTTCTTC
CAIRGTGDNEQFF
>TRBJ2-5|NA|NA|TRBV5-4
TGTGCCAGCAGCTTGGAGGGGGGGGGCCGTGAGACCCAGTACTTC
CASSLEGGGRETQYF
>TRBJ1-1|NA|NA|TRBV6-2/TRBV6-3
TGTGCCAGCAGTTACGTTGTAGTACAGGGGAACACTGAAGCTTTCTTT
CASSYVVVQGNTEAFF
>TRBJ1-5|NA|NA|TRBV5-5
TGTGCCAGCAGACGCGACGGGAATAATCAGCCCCAGCATTTT
CASRRDGNNQPQHF
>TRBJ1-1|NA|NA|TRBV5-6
TGTGCCAGCAGCTTGGGTAGAAGGGTTGCGAACACTGAAGCTTTCTTT
CASSLGRRVANTEAFF
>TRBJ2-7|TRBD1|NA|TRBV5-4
TGTGCCAGCACACAGACAGGGGGCTCCTACGAGCAGTACTTC
CASTQTGGSYEQYF
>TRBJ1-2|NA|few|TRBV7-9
TGTGCCAGCAGCTTACCGAGCCCGGTTTATGGCTACACCTTC
CASSLPSPVYGYTF
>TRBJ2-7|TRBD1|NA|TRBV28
TGTGCCAGCAGTTTTAGCCCGGACAGGGGGTTGTACGAGCAGTACTTC
CASSFSPDRGLYEQYF
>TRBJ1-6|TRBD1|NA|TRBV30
TGTGCCTGGAGACAGGGGGGCAATTCACCCCTCCACTTT
CAWRQGGNSPLHF
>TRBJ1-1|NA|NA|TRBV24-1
TGTGCCACCAGTGACCCGACGGACCGGAACACTGAAGCTTTCTTT
CATSDPTDRNTEAFF